The 31 T cell receptor beta chains presented below share a single source sample, sequenced in a study of blood T cell repertoires in COVID-19. TCRdb keeps only in-frame clones here, not all; method: immunoSEQ multiplex PCR. The table lists hundreds of thousands of clones, roughly 83% of them singletons. The sample taken for sequencing was peripheral blood. These receptor sequences come from a man older than 75 with acute or convalescent COVID-19.

J is TRBJ2-3 and V is TRBV30; 10 bases match TRBD1. The CDR3 covers 13 residues. Germline V CDR1 and CDR2: GTSNPN, SVGIG (reference sequence). V dropped 5 bases and J dropped 5; count of bases not matched to a gene: 4. The CDR3 coding sequence is TGTGCCTGGGGGACAGGGGCGGGAGATACGCAGTATTTT. Amino acid sequence: CAWGTGAGDTQYF.

The table lists this clone with a count of one. The chain combines TRBV5-1 with TRBJ2-7; D gene ambiguous. The germline V gene encodes CDR1 SGHRS and CDR2 YFSETQ. V gave up 0 bases and J gave up 0 bases, with 10 bases separating them. The CDR3 has 15 residues. The CDR3 coding sequence is TGCGCCAGCAGCTTGGGACATTCGAACTCCTACGAGCAGTACTTC. Translated: CASSLGHSNSYEQYF. The complete variable domain, with remaining parts taken from reference TRBV5-1 and TRBJ2-7, reads KAGVTQTPRYLIKTRGQQVTLSCSPISGHRSVSWYQQTPGQGLQFLFEYFSETQRNKGNFPGRFSGRQFSNSRSEMNVSTLELGDSALYLCASSLGHSNSYEQYFGPGTRLTVT.

The V and J genes are TRBV20-1 and TRBJ1-6, with D perhaps matching TRBD1 (6 bases). Trimming cost V 3 bases and J 8 bases, with 17 bases left between them. CDR1 is DFQATT, CDR2 SNEGSKA, per germline (reference sequence). This CDR3 has 15 residues. The CDR3 DNA is TGCAGTGCTAGTTACGGGACACTGGGTGATTCACCCCTCCACTTT. Translated, it gives CSASYGTLGDSPLHF.

V usage is TRBV5-1 and J usage is TRBJ2-1, with D perhaps TRBD1 (5 bases). Germline V lookup: CDR1 SGHRS, CDR2 YFSETQ. Trimming stripped 3 bases from V and 5 bases from J, with 18 bases between. This CDR3 contains 16 residues. The CDR3 protein is CASSWTHTPTHNEQFF. The CDR3, as DNA: TGCGCCAGCAGCTGGACACATACGCCGACACACAATGAGCAGTTCTTC.

The J gene is TRBJ1-1, the V gene TRBV6-5; D is possibly TRBD1 (6 bases). Germline V gives CDR1 MNHEY, CDR2 SVGAGI. V was cut by 7 bases and J by 4 bases, with 19 bases left in between. This CDR3 spans 15 amino acids. CDR3 nucleotide sequence: TGTGCCAGCACCCCTCCTCCGGGGGGGCTCACTGAAGCTTTCTTT. It yields the protein CASTPPPGGLTEAFF.

This chain joins TRBV2 and TRBJ2-4, with 7 bases that match TRBD1. This CDR3 comprises 10 residues. Unmatched junction bases numbered 2, after V lost 3 bases and J lost 15 bases. The germline gives CDR1 SNHLY, CDR2 FYNNEI. CDR3 coding DNA: TGTGCCAGCAGTGAGGGACAGCCGTACTTC. Translating it yields CASSEGQPYF.

This sequence joins TRBV7-9 and TRBJ2-1; 7 nucleotides line up with TRBD2. This CDR3 region has 14 residues. The J segment lost 7 bases and the V segment lost 2 bases, leaving 5 bases of the junction unmatched. CDR1 and CDR2 (germline): SEHNR, FQNEAQ (reference sequence). Here the CDR3 reads CASSLPGLPNEQFF. The DNA for the CDR3 is TGTGCCAGCAGCTTACCGGGACTACCTAATGAGCAGTTCTTC.

The sample holds a few counts of this clone. This chain connects TRBV5-1 to TRBJ2-7; 14 bases agree with TRBD2. This CDR3 is 17 amino acids long. V lost 0 bases to trimming and J lost 2 bases; unmatched junction nucleotides: 4. The germline CDR1 and CDR2 sequences are SGHRS and YFSETQ. The CDR3 DNA follows: TGCGCCAGCAGCTTGGCTCTGGGACTAGCGGGAGCCTACGAGCAGTACTTC. It translates to CASSLALGLAGAYEQYF.

This chain connects TRBV30 to TRBJ1-1; 10 positions match TRBD1. Germline CDR1 is GTSNPN and CDR2 is SVGIG (reference sequence). The CDR3 length is 14 residues. V lost 4 bases to trimming and J lost 4 bases; unmatched junction nucleotides: 6. The CDR3 bases are TGTGCCTGGACGACAGGGGGCTATCGCACTGAAGCTTTCTTT. Encoded protein: CAWTTGGYRTEAFF.

The genes are TRBV27 and TRBJ2-2; 12 positions match TRBD1. The trim removed 6 bases at V and 5 bases at J, leaving 7 bases unmatched. The germline V gene encodes CDR1 MNHEY and CDR2 SMNVEV (reference sequence). The CDR3 loop spans 16 amino acids. In DNA form, the CDR3 reads TGTGCCAGCAGGGTTGGGACAGGGGGCATAACCGGGGAGCTGTTTTTT. Translated, it gives CASRVGTGGITGELFF.

This chain joins TRBV9 and TRBJ2-1; D might be TRBD1 (6 bases). Germline V gene sequence: CDR1 SGDLS, CDR2 YYNGEE. V dropped 1 base and J dropped 4 bases, with 15 bases sitting between them. The CDR3 length is 16 residues. The CDR3 DNA is TGTGCCAGCAGCGTACTGGGCAGGGGTGGTTACAATGAGCAGTTCTTC. This codes for CASSVLGRGGYNEQFF.

The chain employs TRBV19 and TRBJ1-6; D may be TRBD1 (5 bases). The germline CDR1 and CDR2 sequences are LNHDA and SQIVND (reference sequence). This CDR3 comprises 17 residues. The germline V and J ends were trimmed by 3 bases and 0 bases, with 12 bases remaining between them. CDR3 amino acids: CASSIRDWSSYNSPLHF. The CDR3 coding sequence is TGTGCCAGTAGTATTAGGGACTGGAGCTCCTATAATTCACCCCTCCACTTT.

This chain joins TRBV27 and TRBJ1-6; 7 nucleotides match TRBD1. The CDR3 length is 18 residues. The germline gives CDR1 MNHEY, CDR2 SMNVEV (reference sequence). The trim removed 6 bases at V and 7 bases at J, leaving 18 bases unmatched. The CDR3 DNA follows: TGTGCCAGCAGAAAGGGACAGCGAAGCGAAGATAGGAATTCACCCCTCCACTTT. Translation: CASRKGQRSEDRNSPLHF.

The chain uses TRBV28 and TRBJ1-2; 7 positions match TRBD1. The junction had 22 bases not matched to a gene; V was cut back by 5 bases and J by 4 bases. The CDR3 is 19 residues long. The germline V gene has CDR1 MDHEN and CDR2 SYDVKM. The CDR3 reads CASSAWAGTATIGAYGYTF. CDR3 sequence (DNA): TGTGCCAGCAGTGCATGGGCCGGGACAGCCACCATCGGCGCCTATGGCTACACCTTC.

The rearrangement joins TRBV11-3 to TRBJ1-1; the match to TRBD1 covers 9 bases. The length of the CDR3 is 18 residues. Germline values: CDR1 SGHNT, CDR2 YENEEA. Trimming removed 5 bases from V and 2 bases from J; junction bases left unmatched: 15. CDR3 in DNA: TGTGCCAGCAGCCCCGGACAGGGGCGGGGGGAGGCCAACACTGAAGCTTTCTTT. It specifies CASSPGQGRGEANTEAFF.

The V and J genes are TRBV4-2 and TRBJ2-7; 7 bases are a match to TRBD2. Germline V gene lookup returns CDR1 LGHNA and CDR2 YNFKEQ. This CDR3 has 14 residues. The junction had 9 bases not matched to a gene; V was cut back by 4 bases and J by 6 bases. The CDR3 DNA reads TGTGCCAGCAGCCGGGAGGGTGGACTACGCGAGCAGTACTTC. It encodes CASSREGGLREQYF.

J is TRBJ1-1 and V is TRBV2, with TRBD1 as a possible D gene (6 bases). CDR1 and CDR2 from the germline V gene are SNHLY and FYNNEI. V was trimmed by 5 bases and J by 2 bases, leaving 15 bases between them. CDR3 length: 15 residues. CDR3 sequence reads: CASSSHRVPNTEAFF. The CDR3 coding sequence is TGTGCCAGCAGTTCTCACAGGGTTCCAAACACTGAAGCTTTCTTT.

The V gene is TRBV28, the J gene TRBJ2-7, with 8 bases lining up with TRBD2. V lost 6 bases to trimming and J lost 1 base; unmatched junction nucleotides: 14. CDR1 and CDR2 from the germline V gene are MDHEN and SYDVKM. There are 17 residues in the CDR3. The CDR3 is CASSEIRGAGGSYEQYF. CDR3 nucleotides: TGTGCCAGCAGCGAGATCCGGGGCGCGGGGGGATCCTACGAGCAGTACTTC.

V and J are TRBV7-2 and TRBJ2-2, with a weak D call TRBD2 (5 bases). The CDR3 has 14 amino acids. In germline, CDR1 is SGHTA, CDR2 FQGNSA. The V end was cut by 10 bases, the J end by 5 bases, with 17 bases between. CDR3 loop: CATVRGGRTGELFF. Here the CDR3 DNA reads TGTGCCACCGTCCGGGGTGGGCGGACCGGGGAGCTGTTTTTT.

The chain has TRBV15 and TRBJ2-2; the D gene is possibly TRBD2 (6 bases). CDR3 length equals 18 residues. Trimming pared 3 bases from V and 0 bases from J, leaving 17 bases between. Germline V gene lookup returns CDR1 LNHNV and CDR2 YYDKDF (reference sequence). As DNA, the CDR3 is TGTGCCACCAGCAGGTCCCTATTGGGCGGGACGAACACCGGGGAGCTGTTTTTT. It translates to CATSRSLLGGTNTGELFF.

The V call is TRBV24-1, the J call TRBJ1-5, with D tentatively TRBD1 (6 bases). The CDR3 totals 15 residues. Germline values: CDR1 KGHDR, CDR2 SFDVKD. Trimming cost V 4 bases and J 0 bases, with 9 bases left between them. The CDR3 nucleotides read TGTGCCACCAGTGAGGGACAAATTAGCAATCAGCCCCAGCATTTT. Residues: CATSEGQISNQPQHF.

The chain has TRBV27 and TRBJ2-3; D is perhaps TRBD2 (6 bases). V lost 2 bases and J 9 bases, leaving 21 bases between the germline ends. CDR3 length: 16 amino acids. CDR1 MNHEY and CDR2 SMNVEV come from the germline V gene (reference sequence). CDR3 sequence: CASSLGGSGPQKTQYF. The DNA for the CDR3 is TGTGCCAGCAGTTTAGGGGGTAGCGGACCTCAAAAGACGCAGTATTTT.

This chain uses TRBV4-2 with TRBJ1-5; D is uncertain. CDR3 length: 13 residues. Germline V CDR1 and CDR2: LGHNA, YNFKEQ. V lost 1 base to trimming and J lost 2 bases, with 3 bases between them. The CDR3 DNA reads TGTGCCAGCAGCCAAGGCGGCAATCAGCCCCAGCATTTT. Amino acid sequence: CASSQGGNQPQHF.

V gene TRBV28 combines with J gene TRBJ1-6; 10 bases fit TRBD1. The V and J ends lost 5 bases and 7 bases, in that order; junction bases with no gene match: 5. Germline V lookup: CDR1 MDHEN, CDR2 SYDVKM. The CDR3 runs 15 residues. CDR3 sequence reads: CASSTPGQGNSPLHF. Here the CDR3 DNA reads TGTGCCAGCAGTACCCCGGGACAGGGGAATTCACCCCTCCACTTT.

In this sample, this clone turned up a few times. The rearrangement joins TRBV9 to TRBJ2-3, with 9 bases aligning to TRBD1. This CDR3 has 18 amino acids. V lost 4 bases to trimming and J lost 3 bases; unmatched junction nucleotides: 15. Germline loops: CDR1 SGDLS, CDR2 YYNGEE. CDR3 protein: CASSLRRPGQGLTDTQYF. The CDR3 nucleotides read TGTGCCAGCAGCCTAAGACGACCGGGACAGGGTTTGACAGATACGCAGTATTTT.

The rearrangement uses TRBV7-9 and TRBJ1-4; the D is unclear. Trimming removed 1 base at V and 5 bases at J, with 14 bases between. CDR3 length: 16 amino acids. Per germline, CDR1 SEHNR and CDR2 FQNEAQ (reference sequence). DNA for the CDR3: TGTGCCAGCAGCTTAGTGTCGTGGGCCCTGAATGAAAAACTGTTTTTT. Translated, it gives CASSLVSWALNEKLFF.

The rearrangement joins TRBV6-2 or TRBV6-3 to TRBJ1-3; tentative D call: TRBD1 (5 bases). The CDR3 extends over 15 amino acids. Germline-derived CDR1 and CDR2 are MNHEY and SVGEGT. Trimming stripped 6 bases from V and 0 bases from J, with 12 bases between. This CDR3 is CASSRDTGSGNTIYF. CDR3 bases: TGTGCCAGCAGCCGTGACACAGGCTCTGGAAACACCATATATTTT.

J is TRBJ1-1 and V is TRBV4-1; possible D gene TRBD1, 5 bases. The ends were cut back, 0 bases at V and 4 bases at J, with 18 bases in the middle. The germline V gene encodes CDR1 MGHRA and CDR2 YSYEKL. This CDR3 is 17 amino acids long. CDR3 residues: CASSQDGGGVVFTEAFF. The CDR3 DNA is TGCGCCAGCAGCCAAGATGGCGGGGGAGTGGTTTTCACTGAAGCTTTCTTT.

V is TRBV3-1 (or the pseudogene TRBV3-2) and J is TRBJ2-7, with a tentative D call TRBD2 (5 bases). This CDR3 has 14 residues. Between the trimmed V and J ends, which lost 1 base and 2 bases, there was a span of 9 bases. Germline assignment: CDR1 LGHDT and CDR2 YNNKEL (reference sequence). The chain's CDR3 is CASSQGTVPYEQYF. CDR3 nucleotides: TGTGCCAGCAGCCAAGGGACTGTACCCTACGAGCAGTACTTC.

The chain employs TRBV5-5 and TRBJ1-1, with 7 positions matching TRBD1. Germline V gene data show CDR1 as SGHKS and CDR2 as YYEKEE (reference sequence). This CDR3 has 15 amino acids. The V segment lost 4 bases and the J segment 1 base; nucleotides outside the gene matches: 7. The CDR3 spells CASSPHRQGNTEAFF. CDR3 coding DNA: TGTGCCAGCAGCCCCCACCGACAGGGGAACACTGAAGCTTTCTTT.

The V call is TRBV10-3, the J call TRBJ2-7, with 9 bases matching TRBD1. The CDR3 sequence is 13 residues long. J lost 6 bases, V lost 4 bases, and 4 bases had no gene match. Germline CDR1 ENHRY, CDR2 SYGVKD. CDR3 loop: CAISADRGGEQYF. CDR3 nucleotide sequence: TGTGCCATCAGTGCGGACAGGGGAGGCGAGCAGTACTTC.